The 16 T cell receptor beta chains presented below share a single source sample, sequenced in a study of blood T cell repertoires in COVID-19. Profiled with immunoSEQ multiplex PCR; TCRdb holds only in-frame clones, not every one. The data contain fewer than 60,000 clones, under 90% of them singletons. The sequencing input was peripheral blood. The source of these receptors is a woman of 80 years or more with acute or convalescent COVID-19.

This clone has a single count. The chain couples TRBV6-5 to TRBJ2-5; 9 nucleotides align to TRBD2. The length of the CDR3 is 14 residues. The J segment lost 5 bases and the V segment lost 2 bases, leaving 3 bases of the junction unmatched. Germline V CDR1 and CDR2: MNHEY, SVGAGI. This chain's CDR3 is CASSYAGGMETQYF. The CDR3 coding sequence is TGTGCCAGCAGTTACGCGGGGGGGATGGAGACCCAGTACTTC.

About this clone: A much larger clonotype is one base distant, so this may be a read error. This sequence joins TRBV3-1 (or the pseudogene TRBV3-2) and TRBJ1-6; possible D gene TRBD1, 5 bases. Germline CDR1 and CDR2: LGHDT and YNNKEL (reference sequence). This CDR3 has 14 residues. V lost 4 bases and J lost 7, with 11 bases in between. The CDR3 spells CASSPRQRNSPLHF. The CDR3 nucleotides read TGTGCCAGCAGCCCTAGACAGAGAAATTCACCCCTCCACTTT.

V and J are TRBV10-3 and TRBJ2-3; TRBD2 aligns across 8 bases. CDR1 and CDR2 (germline): ENHRY, SYGVKD. The CDR3 consists of 18 residues. After removal of 3 bases from V and 0 bases from J, the junction contained 11 bases not matched to a gene. Here the CDR3 DNA reads TGTGCCATCAGTGATAGCGGTTTAGCGGGGTCAAGCACAGATACGCAGTATTTT. Its protein is CAISDSGLAGSSTDTQYF.

In this sample, this clone turned up a few times. This rearrangement joins TRBV7-8 to TRBJ2-7; a weak D match, TRBD2 (6 bases). Germline loops: CDR1 SGHVS, CDR2 FQNEAQ. V was pared by 5 bases and J by 0 bases, with 8 bases between. The CDR3 consists of 13 residues. CDR3 protein: CASSRETSYEQYF. CDR3 coding DNA: TGTGCCAGCAGCCGGGAGACCTCCTACGAGCAGTACTTC.

CDR3 protein: CARTLPGQPYEQYF. Written as DNA, the CDR3 is TGTGCCAGGACCCTACCGGGACAGCCCTACGAGCAGTACTTC. The chain couples TRBV2 to TRBJ2-7; 7 nucleotides match TRBD1. Trimming at V came to 9 bases and at J to 2 bases, leaving 10 bases not matched to a gene. The CDR3 sequence is 14 residues long. The V gene's germline CDR1 is SNHLY and CDR2 FYNNEI.

About this clone: Additional DNA sequences in this sample encode the identical CDR3. The chain combines TRBV30 with TRBJ2-2, with 9 bases fitting TRBD2. The germline gives CDR1 GTSNPN, CDR2 SVGIG (reference sequence). The length of the CDR3 is 14 residues. Germline trimming cut 7 bases from V and 2 bases from J; bases unmatched to any gene: 5. CDR3 protein: CAFSGTSNTGELFF. The DNA for the CDR3 is TGTGCCTTTAGTGGGACTAGCAACACCGGGGAGCTGTTTTTT.

The chain uses TRBV19 and TRBJ1-1; 11 nucleotides line up with TRBD1. The CDR3 consists of 15 residues. CDR1 is LNHDA, CDR2 SQIVND, per germline (reference sequence). V lost 6 bases, J lost 8 bases, and 11 bases stayed unmatched. This CDR3 reads CASRTWGQGEEEAFF. DNA for the CDR3: TGTGCCAGTAGGACCTGGGGACAGGGGGAGGAGGAAGCTTTCTTT.

V and J are TRBV7-9 and TRBJ1-5; D unresolved. The germline gives CDR1 SEHNR, CDR2 FQNEAQ (reference sequence). V was trimmed by 1 base and J by 0 bases, leaving 7 bases between them. The CDR3 has 15 residues. The CDR3 nucleotides are TGTGCCAGCAGCTTAGGGGGAGATAGCAATCAGCCCCAGCATTTT. Translating it yields CASSLGGDSNQPQHF.

This sequence joins TRBV2 and TRBJ1-1, with 8 positions matching TRBD1. The V gene's germline CDR1 is SNHLY and CDR2 FYNNEI. The V and J ends lost 9 bases and 4 bases, in that order; junction bases with no gene match: 19. This CDR3 has 17 residues. This CDR3 is CARKSESGDRPGTEAFF. DNA for the CDR3: TGTGCCAGGAAAAGTGAGTCAGGGGACAGGCCGGGCACTGAAGCTTTCTTT.

The DNA of the CDR3 is TGTGCCAGCAGTTACGGGGGGGGGATGAACACTGAAGCTTTCTTT. Its protein product is CASSYGGGMNTEAFF. The V and J genes are TRBV6-2 or TRBV6-3 and TRBJ1-1; D possibly corresponds to TRBD1 (5 bases). The germline CDR1 and CDR2 sequences are MNHEY and SVGEGT. V dropped 2 bases and J dropped 0 bases, with 10 bases sitting between them. The CDR3 length is 15 residues.

The V gene is TRBV7-9, the J gene TRBJ1-4; TRBD1 agrees at 8 bases. Germline assignment: CDR1 SEHNR and CDR2 FQNEAQ (reference sequence). V was clipped by 6 bases and J by 8 bases; unmatched bases: 8. CDR3 length: 14 residues. DNA of the CDR3: TGTGCCAGCAGTCAAGGACAGGGTCGGGAAAAACTGTTTTTT. Translating it yields CASSQGQGREKLFF.

The chain couples TRBV3-1 (or the pseudogene TRBV3-2) to TRBJ1-4, with D tentatively TRBD1 (5 bases). The CDR3 is 13 amino acids. Trimming took off 5 bases at V and 8 bases at J, with 12 bases between the two ends. Germline lookup yields CDR1 LGHDT and CDR2 YNNKEL (reference sequence). CDR3 DNA: TGTGCCAGCAGCGGGATGACAGACGAAAAACTGTTTTTT. Residues: CASSGMTDEKLFF.

The rearrangement joins TRBV2 to TRBJ1-6; TRBD1 matches 8 bases. The CDR3 contains 18 residues. V shed 7 bases, J shed 0 bases, and the junction held 11 bases outside the gene matches. Germline V gene lookup returns CDR1 SNHLY and CDR2 FYNNEI. The CDR3 DNA is TGTGCCAGCACTCGGAGGCAGGGGGCGAGCTCCTATAATTCACCCCTCCACTTT. It yields the protein CASTRRQGASSYNSPLHF.

The rearrangement links TRBV5-4 to TRBJ2-3; D may be TRBD2 (5 bases). This CDR3 has 15 residues. Germline V gives CDR1 SGHNT, CDR2 YYREEE (reference sequence). Deletions cut 1 base from V and 6 bases from J, with 15 bases between. This CDR3 reads CASSLSTPGVDTQYF. The CDR3 nucleotides are TGTGCCAGCAGCTTGTCGACTCCCGGGGTGGATACGCAGTATTTT.

J is TRBJ1-5 and V is TRBV29-1; tentatively, D is TRBD1 (5 bases). This CDR3 spans 13 amino acids. The V end lost 3 bases, the J end lost 3 bases, and 9 bases lay between the germline ends. Germline CDR1 reads SQVTM; CDR2 reads ANQGSEA. The CDR3 is CSVDQGFNQPQHF. CDR3 nucleotides: TGCAGCGTTGACCAGGGCTTCAATCAGCCCCAGCATTTT. Variable domain in full (rest from reference TRBV29-1 and TRBJ1-5): SAVISQKPSRDICQRGTSLTIQCQVDSQVTMMFWYRQQPGQSLTLIATANQGSEATYESGFVIDKFPISRPNLTFSTLTVSNMSPEDSSIYLCSVDQGFNQPQHFGDGTRLSIL.

The rearrangement links TRBV5-1 to TRBJ1-2, with 8 bases lining up with TRBD1. The CDR3 is made up of 12 amino acids. The germline gives CDR1 SGHRS, CDR2 YFSETQ. Trimming removed 4 bases from V and 7 bases from J; junction bases left unmatched: 3. CDR3 loop: CASSPGQAGYTF. Written as DNA, the CDR3 is TGCGCCAGCAGCCCGGGACAGGCTGGCTACACCTTC. Based on the CDR3 plus reference TRBV5-1 and TRBJ1-2, the full variable domain is KAGVTQTPRYLIKTRGQQVTLSCSPISGHRSVSWYQQTPGQGLQFLFEYFSETQRNKGNFPGRFSGRQFSNSRSEMNVSTLELGDSALYLCASSPGQAGYTFGSGTRLTVV.